This T cell receptor (beta chain) was retrieved from a study of OX40 agonist ivuxolimab in advanced cancers. Overall study: Partial responses were achieved by three patients: one hepatocellular carcinoma, two cutaneous melanoma.

The CDR3 is 12 residues long. The germline V gene has CDR1 SGHDT and CDR2 YYEEEE. Deletions cut 2 bases from V and 3 bases from J, with 6 bases between. A word on this clone: No antigen is known for it.

Findings and caveats of the study: Averaging showed that CD8+ T cells had more expanded clones than CD4+ did.

If patients had autoimmune disease history or systemic immunosuppression, they were excluded. Some clones are missing from TCRdb's copy, which holds only in-frame ones; the method was immunoSEQ multiplex PCR. The sample carries about 58,000 clones, over 80% recorded once. This sequence joins TRBV5-6 and TRBJ2-7; D gene ambiguous. The sequence was obtained from an adult with an advanced solid tumor such as melanoma, head and neck, liver or kidney cancer. The sequencing here drew on CD4+ or CD8+ T cells sorted from blood, taken in a trial of the OX40 agonist ivuxolimab. This CDR3 reads CASSFGLYEQYF. In nucleotides, the CDR3 is TGTGCCAGCAGCTTTGGTCTCTACGAGCAGTACTTC.